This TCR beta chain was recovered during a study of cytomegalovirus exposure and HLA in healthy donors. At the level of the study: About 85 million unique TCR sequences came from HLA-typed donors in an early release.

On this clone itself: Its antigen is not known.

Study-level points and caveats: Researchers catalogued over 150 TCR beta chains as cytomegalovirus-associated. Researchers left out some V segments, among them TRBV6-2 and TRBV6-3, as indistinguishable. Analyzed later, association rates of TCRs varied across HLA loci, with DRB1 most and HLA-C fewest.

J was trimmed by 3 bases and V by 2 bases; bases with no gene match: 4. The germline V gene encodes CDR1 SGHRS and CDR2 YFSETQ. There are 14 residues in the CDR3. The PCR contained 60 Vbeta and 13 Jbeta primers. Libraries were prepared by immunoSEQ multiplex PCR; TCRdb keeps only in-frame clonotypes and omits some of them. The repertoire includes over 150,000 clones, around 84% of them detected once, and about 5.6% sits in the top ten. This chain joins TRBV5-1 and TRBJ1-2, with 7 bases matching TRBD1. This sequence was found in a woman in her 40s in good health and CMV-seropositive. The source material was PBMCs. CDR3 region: CASSLYRGDYGYTF. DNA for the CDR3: TGCGCCAGCAGCTTATACAGGGGAGACTATGGCTACACCTTC.